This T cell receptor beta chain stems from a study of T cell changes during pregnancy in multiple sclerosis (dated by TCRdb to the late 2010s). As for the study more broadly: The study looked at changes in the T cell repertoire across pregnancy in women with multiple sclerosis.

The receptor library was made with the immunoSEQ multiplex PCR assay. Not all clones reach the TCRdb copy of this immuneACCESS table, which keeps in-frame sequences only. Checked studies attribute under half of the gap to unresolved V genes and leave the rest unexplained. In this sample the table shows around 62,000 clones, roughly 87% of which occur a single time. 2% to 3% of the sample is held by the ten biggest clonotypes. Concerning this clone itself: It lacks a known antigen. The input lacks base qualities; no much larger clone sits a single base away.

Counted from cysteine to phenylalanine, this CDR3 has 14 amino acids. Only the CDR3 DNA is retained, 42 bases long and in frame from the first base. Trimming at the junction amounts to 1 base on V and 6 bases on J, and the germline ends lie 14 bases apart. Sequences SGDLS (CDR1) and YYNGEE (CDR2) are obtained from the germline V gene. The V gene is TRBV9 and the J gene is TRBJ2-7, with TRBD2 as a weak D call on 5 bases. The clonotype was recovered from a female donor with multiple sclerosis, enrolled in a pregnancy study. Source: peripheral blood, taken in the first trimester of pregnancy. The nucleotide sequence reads TGTGCCAGCAGCGTAACTCCGCTAGCCCGCGAGCAGTACTTC. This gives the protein CASSVTPLAREQYF.